This T cell receptor (delta chain) was captured by sequencing in a study of gamma-delta T cells after stem cell transplantation (TCRdb year 2016). With regard to this clone: Its target antigen remains unknown. This may come from a read error, since a much larger clone is one base off. Different DNA sequences within this sample yield the same CDR3.

The germline V gene provides CDR1 GEAIGNYY and CDR2 EKD. The CDR3 spans 20 residues, from the cysteine through the phenylalanine. The DNA shown is the 60-base CDR3, in frame from base 1. The library was built by means of RT-PCR. The instrument was an Illumina MiSeq. TCRdb called clones anew from the public reads via CATT; matching DNA rows were later pooled. This sample has roughly 3,000 delta-chain clones in its table, and about 3.4% of those were observed once. The ten largest clones capture 28% of the sample. The receptor chain draws on TRDV2 and TRDJ3; the best D guess is TRDD3, with 6 bases matching. Material: gamma-delta T cells. This receptor was taken from a human donor. It is not recorded whose cells these are; they may come from a transplant donor. CDR3 sequence: CACDTASVLGNSWDTRQMFF. Here is the DNA: TGTGCCTGTGACACGGCGTCCGTACTGGGAAACTCCTGGGACACCCGACAGATGTTCTTC.